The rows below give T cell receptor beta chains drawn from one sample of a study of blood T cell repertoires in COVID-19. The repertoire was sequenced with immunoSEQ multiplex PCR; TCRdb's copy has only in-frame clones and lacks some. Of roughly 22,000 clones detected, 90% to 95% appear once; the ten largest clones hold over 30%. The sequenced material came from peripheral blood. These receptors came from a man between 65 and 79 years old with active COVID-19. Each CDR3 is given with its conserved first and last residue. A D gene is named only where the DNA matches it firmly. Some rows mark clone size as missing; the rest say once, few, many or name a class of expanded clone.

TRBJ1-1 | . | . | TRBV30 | TGTGCCTGGGGGGGTGCGGACACTGAAGCTTTCTTT | CAWGGADTEAFF
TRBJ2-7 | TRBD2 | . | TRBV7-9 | TGTGCCAGCAGCTCCACCGGGACTAGCAACGAGCAGTACTTC | CASSSTGTSNEQYF
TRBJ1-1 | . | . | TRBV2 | TGTGCCAGCAGTGCCCGGGTCACACAAAACACTGAAGCTTTCTTT | CASSARVTQNTEAFF
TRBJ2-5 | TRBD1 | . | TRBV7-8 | TGTGCCAGCAGCTCCCGGGACAGGGTTTCGGGGACCCAGTACTTC | CASSSRDRVSGTQYF
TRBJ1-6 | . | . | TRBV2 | TGTGCCAGCAGTGAAAGGGCGGGGGATAATTCACCCCTCCACTTT | CASSERAGDNSPLHF
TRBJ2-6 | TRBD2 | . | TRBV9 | TGTGCCAGCAGCCCGAGGGGGACTAGCGGGAGGACCCCTGGGGCCAACGTCCTGACTTTC | CASSPRGTSGRTPGANVLTF
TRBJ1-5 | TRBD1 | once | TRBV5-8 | TGTGCCAGCAGCTGGAACAGGGGTCAGCCCCAGCATTTT | CASSWNRGQPQHF
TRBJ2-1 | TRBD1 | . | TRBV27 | TGTGCCAGCAGTTCAGGACAGGGGGCAATTTTTGAGCAGTTCTTC | CASSSGQGAIFEQFF
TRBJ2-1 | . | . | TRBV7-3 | TGTGCCAGCAGCTTAATTCCACAGGCTGGGGATGAGCAGTTCTTC | CASSLIPQAGDEQFF
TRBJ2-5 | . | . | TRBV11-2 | TGTGCCAGCAGCTTAGAGCCGGGAGTAGAGACCCAGTACTTC | CASSLEPGVETQYF
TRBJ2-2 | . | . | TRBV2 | TGTGCCAGCAGTGAACAGGGAGGTACCGGGGAGCTGTTTTTT | CASSEQGGTGELFF
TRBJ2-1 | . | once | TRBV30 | TGTGCCTGGAGTGTCTACTCCCTAAATGAGCAGTTCTTC | CAWSVYSLNEQFF
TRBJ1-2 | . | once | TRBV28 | TGTGCCAGCAGTTTCATCGAGCGCGGTGTCTATGGCTACACCTTC | CASSFIERGVYGYTF
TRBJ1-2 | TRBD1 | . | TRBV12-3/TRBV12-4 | TGTGCCAGCAGTTTGATAGGGGGCAATGGCTACACCTTC | CASSLIGGNGYTF
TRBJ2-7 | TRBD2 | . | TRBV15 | TGTGCCACCAGCAGAGATCTCAGCGGGGCGGGGGAGCAGTACTTC | CATSRDLSGAGEQYF
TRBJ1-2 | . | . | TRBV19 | TGTGCCAGTATCCTCGGCGGGGGGGCCGGTAACTATGGCTACACCTTC | CASILGGGAGNYGYTF
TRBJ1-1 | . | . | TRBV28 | TGTGCCAGCAGTTCCAGGGAGGGCACTGAAGCTTTCTTT | CASSSREGTEAFF
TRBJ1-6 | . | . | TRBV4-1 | TGCGCCAGCAGCCGCAGCGGGCCGTTCCCTAATTCACCCCTCCACTTT | CASSRSGPFPNSPLHF
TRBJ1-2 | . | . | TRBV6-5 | TGTGCCAGCAGACGAAAGACAGGAGACTATGGCTACACCTTC | CASRRKTGDYGYTF
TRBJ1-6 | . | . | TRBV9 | TGTGCCAGCAGCGGCTCCCAGGGGCTTGGGTCACCCCTCCACTTT | CASSGSQGLGSPLHF
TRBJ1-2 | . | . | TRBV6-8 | TGTGCCAGCAGTCGCTATTTCTATGGCTACACCTTC | CASSRYFYGYTF
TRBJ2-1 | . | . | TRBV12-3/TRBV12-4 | TGTGCCAGCAGTTTATTGGGCAGCGAGCAGTTCTTC | CASSLLGSEQFF
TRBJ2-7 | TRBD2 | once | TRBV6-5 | TGTGCCAGCAGAGCCGGGACTAGCAGAGACTACGAGCAGTACTTC | CASRAGTSRDYEQYF
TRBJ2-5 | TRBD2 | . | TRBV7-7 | TGTGCTAGCAGCTTAGCGGGGAGCACCCAAGAGACCCAGTACTTC | CASSLAGSTQETQYF
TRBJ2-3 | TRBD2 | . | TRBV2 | TGTGCCAGCAGAACTAGCGGGGGCGCATTTCATACGCAGTATTTT | CASRTSGGAFHTQYF
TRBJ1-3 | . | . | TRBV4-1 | TGCGCCAGCAGCCAAGATTATCCCTCTGGAAACACCATATATTTT | CASSQDYPSGNTIYF
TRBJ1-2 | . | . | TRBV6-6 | TGTGCCAGCGGCCGAGGGAATGGCTATGGCTACACCTTC | CASGRGNGYGYTF
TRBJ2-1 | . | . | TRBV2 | TGTGCCAGCACCGCCCTCCCCGGCAATGAGCAGTTCTTC | CASTALPGNEQFF
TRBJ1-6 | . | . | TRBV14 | TGTGCCAGCAGACACGGGGTAGCGAATTCACCCCTCCACTTT | CASRHGVANSPLHF
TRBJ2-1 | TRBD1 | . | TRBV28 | TGTGCCAGCAGTTTAGGGGACAGGGGTAATGAGCAGTTCTTC | CASSLGDRGNEQFF
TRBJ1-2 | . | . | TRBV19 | TGTGCCAGTAGTAGGCTAGGCACGAGGCAGAACTATGGCTACACCTTC | CASSRLGTRQNYGYTF
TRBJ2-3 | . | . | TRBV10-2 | TGCGCCAGCACCCCGCGGAGCACCGGGGGAGATACGCAGTATTTT | CASTPRSTGGDTQYF
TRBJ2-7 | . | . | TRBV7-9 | TGTGCCAGCAGCTTCCGGGCCAGGGCATTTTTTTCCGAGCAGTACTTC | CASSFRARAFFSEQYF
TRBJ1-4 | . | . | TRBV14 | TGTGCCAGCAGCCTCATGGGGGCCTCAAATGAAAAACTGTTTTTT | CASSLMGASNEKLFF
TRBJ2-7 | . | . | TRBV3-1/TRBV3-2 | TGTGCCAGCAGCAGGAGGGGTGGAGACTACGAGCAGTACTTC | CASSRRGGDYEQYF
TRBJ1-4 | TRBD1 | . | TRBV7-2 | TGTGCCAGCAGCTTAGAGGGACAGCTAGGAAAACTGTTTTTT | CASSLEGQLGKLFF
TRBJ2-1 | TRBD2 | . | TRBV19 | TGTGCCAGTAGAGGGGTAAGCGGGGACTCCTACAATGAGCAGTTCTTC | CASRGVSGDSYNEQFF
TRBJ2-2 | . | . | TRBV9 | TGTGCCAGCAGTCTTAACACCGGGGAGCTGTTTTTT | CASSLNTGELFF
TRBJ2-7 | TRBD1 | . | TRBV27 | TGTGCCAGCAGTTTGTCAGGGACAGGCTACGAGCAGTACTTC | CASSLSGTGYEQYF
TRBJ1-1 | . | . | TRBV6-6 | TGTGCCAGCAGTTCCTACAGCGGGAAGGGCGCTGAAGCTTTCTTT | CASSSYSGKGAEAFF
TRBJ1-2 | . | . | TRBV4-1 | TGCGCCAGCAGCCCTCCCGGAAGGGGGTCAGGTGTTGGCTACACCTTC | CASSPPGRGSGVGYTF
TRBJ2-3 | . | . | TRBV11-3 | TGTGCCAGCAGTACGGGACTTCTTAGCACAGATACGCAGTATTTT | CASSTGLLSTDTQYF
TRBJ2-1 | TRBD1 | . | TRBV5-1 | TGCGCCAGCAGCCTACAGGGGAGCTCCTACAATGAGCAGTTCTTC | CASSLQGSSYNEQFF
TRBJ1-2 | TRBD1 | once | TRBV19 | TGTGCCAGTAGTATCGCAGGGGGAGCTAACTATGGCTACACCTTC | CASSIAGGANYGYTF
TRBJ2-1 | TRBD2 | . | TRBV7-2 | TGTGCCAGCAGCTTGACTAGCGGGGGGGCGTACAATGAGCAGTTCTTC | CASSLTSGGAYNEQFF
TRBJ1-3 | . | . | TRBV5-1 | TGCGCCAGCAGCTTGGTCCAGACAGGCGCCTCTGGAAACACCATATATTTT | CASSLVQTGASGNTIYF
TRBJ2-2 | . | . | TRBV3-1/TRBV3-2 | TGTGCCGCATCGACCCTCCTACCCGGAAATAGCGAAAACACCGGGGAGCTGTTTTTT | CAASTLLPGNSENTGELFF
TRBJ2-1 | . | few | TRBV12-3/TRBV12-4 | TGTGCCAGCGGTTTTGGCTGGCCCAATGAGCAGTTCTTC | CASGFGWPNEQFF
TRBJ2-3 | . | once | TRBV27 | TGTGCCAGCTGCACGGCGGGCAGCACAGATACGCAGTATTTT | CASCTAGSTDTQYF
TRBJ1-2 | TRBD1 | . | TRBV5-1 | TGCGCCAGCAGCTTGATGATCGGGACAGGAACAGGCTACACCTTC | CASSLMIGTGTGYTF
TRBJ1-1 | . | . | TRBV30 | TGTGCCTGGACTACCATGAACACTGAAGCTTTCTTT | CAWTTMNTEAFF
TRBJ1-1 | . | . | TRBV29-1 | TGCAGCGTTGTTCCCAGTTACACTGAAGCTTTCTTT | CSVVPSYTEAFF
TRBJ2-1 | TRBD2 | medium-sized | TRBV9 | TGTGCCAGCACCCCCGGGACTAATAGCAATGAGCAGTTCTTC | CASTPGTNSNEQFF
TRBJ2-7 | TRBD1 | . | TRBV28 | TGTGCCAGCAGACCGACAGGGAACTACGAGCAGTACTTC | CASRPTGNYEQYF
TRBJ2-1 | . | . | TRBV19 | TGTGCCAGTAGTATTCGGGGAACACAGAGCTCCTACAATGAGCAGTTCTTC | CASSIRGTQSSYNEQFF
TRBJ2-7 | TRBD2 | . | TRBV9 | TGTGCCAGCAGCCCGCAGGAGCGGGGGTCCCACTACGAGCAGTACTTC | CASSPQERGSHYEQYF
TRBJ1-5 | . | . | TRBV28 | TGTGCCAGCAGCACCGGGACAAGCAATCAGCCCCAGCATTTT | CASSTGTSNQPQHF
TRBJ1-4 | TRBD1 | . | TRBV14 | TGTGCCAGCAGCCAGTGGACAGGTATACGGGAAAAACTGTTTTTT | CASSQWTGIREKLFF
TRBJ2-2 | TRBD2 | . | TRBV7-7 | TGTGCTAGCAGCCCCAGCGGGGCCAACACCGGGGAGCTGTTTTTT | CASSPSGANTGELFF
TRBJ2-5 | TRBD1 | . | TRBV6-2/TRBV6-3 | TGTGCCAGCAGGTACAGGGGGCGGTCAGAGACCCAGTACTTC | CASRYRGRSETQYF